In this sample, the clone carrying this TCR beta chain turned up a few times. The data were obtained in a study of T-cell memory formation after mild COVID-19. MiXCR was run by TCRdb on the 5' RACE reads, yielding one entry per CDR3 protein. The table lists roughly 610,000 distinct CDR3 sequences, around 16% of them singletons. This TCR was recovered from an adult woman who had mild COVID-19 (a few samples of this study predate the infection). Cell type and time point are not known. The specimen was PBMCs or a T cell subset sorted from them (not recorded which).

This CDR3 reads CASSFRWIRFANTGELFF. CDR3 DNA sequence: TGTGCCAGCAGCTTCAGGTGGATCCGGTTCGCGAACACCGGGGAGCTGTTTTTT. The rearrangement joins TRBV7-9 to TRBJ2-2, with D uncertain. The CDR3 runs 18 residues. Germline V CDR1 and CDR2: SEHNR, FQNEAQ (reference sequence). V lost 3 bases to trimming and J lost 0 bases, with 17 bases between them.